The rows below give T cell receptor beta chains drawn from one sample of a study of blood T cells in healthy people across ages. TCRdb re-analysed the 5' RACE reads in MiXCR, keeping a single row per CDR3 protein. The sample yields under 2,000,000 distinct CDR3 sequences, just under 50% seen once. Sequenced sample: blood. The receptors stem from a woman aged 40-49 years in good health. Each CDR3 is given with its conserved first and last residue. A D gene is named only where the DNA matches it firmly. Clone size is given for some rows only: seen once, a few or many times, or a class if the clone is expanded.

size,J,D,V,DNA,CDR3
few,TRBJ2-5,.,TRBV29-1,TGCAGCGTTGTTAAGGGGCGGGGCGGGACCCAGTACTTC,CSVVKGRGGTQYF
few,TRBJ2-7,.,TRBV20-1,TGCAGTGCTAGTGGGCGGGGGCCCAGCTCCTACGAGCAGTACTTC,CSASGRGPSSYEQYF
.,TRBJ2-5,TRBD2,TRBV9,TGTGCCAGCAGCGCCCAGCGGGGGGAGGTATTCGAGACCCAGTACTTC,CASSAQRGEVFETQYF
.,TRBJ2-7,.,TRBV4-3,TGCGCCAGCAGCCAAGGTGGAGCGGATTACTCCTACAATGAGCAGTACTTC,CASSQGGADYSYNEQYF
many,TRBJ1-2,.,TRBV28,TGTGCCAGCAGTGATGCTAACTATGGCTACACCTTC,CASSDANYGYTF
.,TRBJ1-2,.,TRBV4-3,TGCGCCAGCAGCCAAGATAATATTTATGGCTACACCTTC,CASSQDNIYGYTF
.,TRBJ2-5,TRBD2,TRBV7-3,TGTGCCAGCAGCTTAATAGCGGGGGGGCCGGAGACCCAGTACTTC,CASSLIAGGPETQYF
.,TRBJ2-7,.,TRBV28,TGTGCCAGTGACCGGGACATCCCAGCAGGGAGCAACGAGGAGACCCTGTACTTC,CASDRDIPAGSNEETLYF
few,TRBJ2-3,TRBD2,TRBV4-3,TGCGCCAGCAGCCAAGATCAGAAGCTAGCGGGCGGTACAGATACGCAGTATTTT,CASSQDQKLAGGTDTQYF
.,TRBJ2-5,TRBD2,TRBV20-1,TGCAGTGCTAAGAGCGGGGGTGGGGAGACCCAGTACTTC,CSAKSGGGETQYF
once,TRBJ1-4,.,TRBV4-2,TGTGCCAGCAGCCGAGAAATTGAACAGGGAGGAGAAAAACTGTTTTTT,CASSREIEQGGEKLFF
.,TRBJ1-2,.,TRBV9,TGTGCCAGCAGCTCCCCCTCGCGAGACCCGGCCAGGAGCAACTATGGCTACACCTTC,CASSSPSRDPARSNYGYTF
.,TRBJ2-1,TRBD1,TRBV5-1,TGCGCCAGCAGCGTTACAGGGGGGTGGGTCAATGAGCAGTTCTTC,CASSVTGGWVNEQFF
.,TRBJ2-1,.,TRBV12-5,TGTGCTAGTGGTTTGGGTCCCTATGAGCAGTTCTTC,CASGLGPYEQFF
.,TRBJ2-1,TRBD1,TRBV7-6,TGTGCCAGCAGCTCGGGGATTAGTGGGACAGGGATCGGTGAGCAGTTCTTC,CASSSGISGTGIGEQFF
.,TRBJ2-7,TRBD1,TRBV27,TGTGCCAGCAGTGTCGGGACAGGGGCCCCCTACGAGCAGTACTTC,CASSVGTGAPYEQYF
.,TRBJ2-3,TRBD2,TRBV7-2,TGTGCCAGCAGCGCTAGACTAGCGGGGGTTACTGGGGGAGATACGCAGTATTTT,CASSARLAGVTGGDTQYF
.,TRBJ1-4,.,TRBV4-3,TGCGCCAGCAGCCCCTGGACCGTTCTCTCGTCTAATGAAAAACTGTTTTTT,CASSPWTVLSSNEKLFF
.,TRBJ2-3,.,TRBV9,TGTGCCAGCAGCGTAGGTACCCGAGGCCAAGGGGAAGATACGCAGTATTTT,CASSVGTRGQGEDTQYF
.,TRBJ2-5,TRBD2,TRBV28,TGTGCCAGCTCTCCTGACGGGGGGCAAGAGACCCAGTACTTC,CASSPDGGQETQYF
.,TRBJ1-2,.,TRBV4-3,TGCGCCAGCAGCCAAGCGTTAGGGGCCCCCAACTATGGCTACACCTTC,CASSQALGAPNYGYTF
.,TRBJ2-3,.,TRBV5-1,TGCGCCAGCAGCCGTAAGATTCCCGACTTTATTGTCGACGGCGGGACAGATACGCAGTATTTT,CASSRKIPDFIVDGGTDTQYF
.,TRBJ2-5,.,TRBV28,TGTGCCAGCAGTTTATCGTTAGTGGGGGCCGGTAGGTCGGGAGAGACCCAGTACTTC,CASSLSLVGAGRSGETQYF
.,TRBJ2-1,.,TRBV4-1,TGCGCCAGCAGCCATTACTTCGGCGGGGGCCTCAATGAGCAGTTCTTC,CASSHYFGGGLNEQFF
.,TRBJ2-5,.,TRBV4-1,TGCGCCAGCAGCCAAGTACAGGGATGGCAAGAGACCCAGTACTTC,CASSQVQGWQETQYF
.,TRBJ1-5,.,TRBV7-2,TGTGCCAGCAGCTTTTTCGCAGGGGTGACGGATCAGCCCCAGCATTTT,CASSFFAGVTDQPQHF
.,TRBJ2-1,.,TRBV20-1,TGCAGTGTCGAGACCGGGACCAAAGCTACCAATGAGCAGTTCTTC,CSVETGTKATNEQFF
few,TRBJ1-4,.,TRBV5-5,TGTGCCAGCAGCTTGTCAGGAGGGGAAAAACTGTTTTTT,CASSLSGGEKLFF
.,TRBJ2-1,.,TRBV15,TGTGCCACCAGCACACCCCAGGATGGGAGCTCCTACAATGAGCAGTTCTTC,CATSTPQDGSSYNEQFF
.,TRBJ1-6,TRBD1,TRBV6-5,TGTGCCAGCAGTTACGAGACAGGGCCAAATTCACCCCTCCACTTT,CASSYETGPNSPLHF
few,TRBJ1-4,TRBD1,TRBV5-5,TGTGCCAGCCTGAAACGTGGCGGACAGGAGGAAGAACTGTTTTTT,CASLKRGGQEEELFF
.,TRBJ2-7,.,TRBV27,TGTGCCAGCTCCGGTGGGGGGAGCTCCTACAATGAGCAGTACTTC,CASSGGGSSYNEQYF
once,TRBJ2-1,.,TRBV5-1,TGCGCCAGCAGCTTGGATGGGGCAGCTCGCGGCAATGAGCAGTTCTTC,CASSLDGAARGNEQFF
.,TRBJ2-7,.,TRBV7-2,TGTGCCAGCAGCTTTTCATTTGGTGGGGGGGCTTACGAGCAGTACTTC,CASSFSFGGGAYEQYF
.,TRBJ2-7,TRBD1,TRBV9,TGTGCCAGCAGCCTTCGTGGGGACAGGGGGGAATACGAGCAGTACTTC,CASSLRGDRGEYEQYF
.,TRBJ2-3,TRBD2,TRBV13,TGTGCCAGCAGCACGGGACTAGCGGATAGCACGGATACGCAGTATTTT,CASSTGLADSTDTQYF
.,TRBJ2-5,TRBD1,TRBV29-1,TGCAGCGTTGAGAACAGGGGGTCCCAAAAGACCCAGTACTTC,CSVENRGSQKTQYF
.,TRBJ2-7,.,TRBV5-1,TGCGCCAGCAGCATGGAGGGACTCGACGAGCAGTACTTC,CASSMEGLDEQYF
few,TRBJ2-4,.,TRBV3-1,TGTGCCAGCAGCCAAGAACCCAAAAACATTCAGTACTTC,CASSQEPKNIQYF
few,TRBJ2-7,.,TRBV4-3,TGCGCCAGCAGCCAAGGAACAGGAACCTACTACGAGCAGTACTTC,CASSQGTGTYYEQYF
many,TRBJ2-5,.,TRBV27,TGTGCCAGCAGTTATACGGGACAAGAGACCCAGTACTTC,CASSYTGQETQYF
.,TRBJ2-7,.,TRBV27,TGTGCCAGCAGTCCCAGGACAATGGGGGCCTACGAGCAGTACTTC,CASSPRTMGAYEQYF
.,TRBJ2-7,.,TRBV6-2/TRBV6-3,TGTGCCAGCAGTCGGCAGGGTATGGAGCAGTACTTC,CASSRQGMEQYF
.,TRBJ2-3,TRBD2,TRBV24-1,TGTGCCACCAGTGAAGTTGCGGGGGGCGTTCGCACAGATACGCAGTATTTT,CATSEVAGGVRTDTQYF
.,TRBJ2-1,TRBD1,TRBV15,TGTGCCACCAGCAGGGCGGGACAGGGATCCTACAATGAGCAGTTCTTC,CATSRAGQGSYNEQFF
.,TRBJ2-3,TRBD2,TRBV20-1,TGCAGTGCCCCCAGCGGGGACGGCGGGGGTCGCACAGATACGCAGTATTTT,CSAPSGDGGGRTDTQYF
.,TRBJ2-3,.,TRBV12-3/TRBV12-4,TGTGCCAGCAGTTTTCAAGGGGAAACAGATACGCAGTATTTT,CASSFQGETDTQYF
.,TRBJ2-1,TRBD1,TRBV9,TGTGCCAGCAGCGTAGGGGGGACAGACAATGAGCAGTTCTTC,CASSVGGTDNEQFF
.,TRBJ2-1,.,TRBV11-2,TGTGCCGGCAGCTTAATCGGCTCCCCCTACAATGAGCAGTTCTTC,CAGSLIGSPYNEQFF
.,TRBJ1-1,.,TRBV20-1,TGCAGTGCCAGGGAGCCGAAACCGGGGGCTGAAGCTTTCTTT,CSAREPKPGAEAFF
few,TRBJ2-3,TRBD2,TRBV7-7,TGTGCTAGCAGCGCTAGCGGGGGTGTTTCAGATACGCAGTATTTT,CASSASGGVSDTQYF
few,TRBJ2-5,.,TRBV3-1,TGTGCCAGCAGCCCCACAGTACGAGAGGAGACCCAGTACTTC,CASSPTVREETQYF
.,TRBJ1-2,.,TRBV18,TGTGCCAGCTCACCACCGGGTTGGCAGACCTATGGCTACACCTTC,CASSPPGWQTYGYTF